This T cell receptor beta chain was obtained from a study of CD8 T cells in ankylosing spondylitis (dated by TCRdb to about 2017). Looking at the study overall: The study profiled T cell receptor beta repertoires in healthy donors and ankylosing spondylitis patients to find disease-linked TCR variants. The full study cohort comprised some 27 ankylosing spondylitis patients and approximately 100 healthy donors. Samples of peripheral blood were taken, and for ankylosing spondylitis patients, synovial fluid was collected as well. Paper-wide results and their limitations: According to the report, matched synovial fluid samples from ankylosing spondylitis patients were significantly enriched for the disease-linked clones. The disease-linked clones showed a CD8+ phenotype and occurred at relatively low frequencies in peripheral blood. Some TCR beta motif variants had previously been reported in synovial fluid and blood of reactive arthritis patients, which suggested common disease-initiation mechanisms. Blood from ankylosing spondylitis patients appeared to be characterized by a TCR beta motif made up of several highly homologous amino acid variants.

This clonotype was counted ten times or more. Its antigen has not been determined. No clone much larger than this one lies a single base away; base qualities are absent. Reading from cysteine to phenylalanine, the CDR3 counts 13 amino acids. Only the CDR3 portion is preserved as DNA: 39 bases, with reading frame beginning at the first base. V is cut by 7 bases and J by 12 bases, and the space between the germline ends is 19 bases. Reading the germline V gene gives CDR1 MNHEY and CDR2 SVGAGI. The listed sequencing device is Illumina MiSeq. Quantitative 5'-RACE with molecular barcodes was used to prepare TCR beta libraries. The original methods were these. Disease-linked TCR variants were identified with a new computational method built on a probabilistic model of VDJ rearrangement. Using fastp trimming at Q25 and MiXCR clonotype assembly, TCRdb reanalyzed the public sequencing data and kept in-frame beta chains. Every CDR3 protein is listed once, alongside the most common genes and DNA of its rows. V and J calls and clone size were set by TCRdb, not the authors. In this sample the table shows about 27,000 distinct CDR3 sequences, 7.9% of which occur a single time. The ten most abundant clones make up roughly 30% of the sample.

What was sequenced was blood. The sequence came from a male donor with ankylosing spondylitis or in good health (not recorded which). Rearrangement joined TRBV6-5 to TRBJ2-1, with the D gene possibly TRBD1 or TRBD2, each one fitting 6 bases. The nucleotide sequence reads TGTGCCAGCACCACAAACGGGGGCGGTGGGCAGTTCTTC. This is translated as CASTTNGGGGQFF.